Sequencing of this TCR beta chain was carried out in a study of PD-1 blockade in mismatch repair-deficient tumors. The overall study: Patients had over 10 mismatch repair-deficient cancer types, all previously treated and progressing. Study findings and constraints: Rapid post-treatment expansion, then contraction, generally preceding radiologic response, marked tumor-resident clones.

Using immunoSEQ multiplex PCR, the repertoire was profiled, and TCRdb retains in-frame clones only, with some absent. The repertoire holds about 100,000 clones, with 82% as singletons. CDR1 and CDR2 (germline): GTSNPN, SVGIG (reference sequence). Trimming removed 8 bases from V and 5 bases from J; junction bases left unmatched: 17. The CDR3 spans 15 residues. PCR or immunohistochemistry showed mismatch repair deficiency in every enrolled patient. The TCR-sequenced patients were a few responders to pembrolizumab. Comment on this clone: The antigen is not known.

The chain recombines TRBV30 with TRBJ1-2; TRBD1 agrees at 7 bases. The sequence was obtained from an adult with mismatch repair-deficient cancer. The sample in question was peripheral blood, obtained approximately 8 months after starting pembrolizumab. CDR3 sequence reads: CAGNFRGRGIYGYTF. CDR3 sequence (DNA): TGTGCCGGGAACTTTAGGGGCAGGGGGATATATGGCTACACCTTC. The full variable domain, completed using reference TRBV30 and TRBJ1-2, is SQTIHQWPATLVQPVGSPLSLECTVEGTSNPNLYWYRQAAGRGLQLLFYSVGIGQISSEVPQNLSASRPQDRQFILSSKKLLLSDSGFYLCAGNFRGRGIYGYTFGSGTRLTVV.